This T cell receptor beta chain is drawn from a study of T cell responses to AZD1222 COVID-19 vaccine. Here immunoSEQ multiplex PCR was the method, and the copy in TCRdb shows in-frame clones only, minus some. This sample yields 90,000 to 150,000 clones, of which about 82% are seen a single time; around 17% belongs to the top ten. Findings of the study overall: Only 5 or 6 individuals given AZD1222 were seropositive at baseline. Once two AZD1222 doses were given, Spike-specific TCR breadth and depth went up.

V was cut by 1 base and J by 7 bases, with 7 bases left in between. Germline V gives CDR1 SGHAT, CDR2 FQNNGV. CDR3 size: 13 residues. Note on this clone: Its antigen is still unknown.

Combined were second doses at about 4 or about 12 weeks. The sequence derives from an adult who received the AZD1222 COVID-19 vaccine. V gene TRBV11-2 combines with J gene TRBJ1-4, with D hard to call. Sample: peripheral blood, taken 28 days after the second AZD1222 dose. CDR3 loop: CASSLGGPEKLFF. DNA for the CDR3: TGTGCCAGCAGCTTAGGGGGTCCTGAAAAACTGTTTTTT.